These T cell receptor beta chains were read from a single sample in a study of cytomegalovirus exposure and HLA in healthy donors. This table comes from immunoSEQ multiplex PCR, and its TCRdb copy is limited to in-frame clones, with some not included. The data show some 76,000 clones, with about 66% seen just once and around 4.7% held by the top ten. The source material was PBMCs. The receptors derive from a man in his sixties in good health and CMV-seropositive. The CDR3 runs from the conserved cysteine through the conserved F or W. The order of the fields is J gene, clone size, D gene, V gene, CDR3 length, CDR3 DNA, CDR3 protein. A D gene is named only where the DNA matches it firmly. Not all rows give a size; the values are once, few, many and, for expanded clones, a class.

J gene: TRBJ2-7
clone size: -
D gene: -
V gene: TRBV7-2
CDR3 length: 13
CDR3 DNA: TGTGCCAGCAGCCGTGACAGAAACTACGAGCAGTACTTC
CDR3 protein: CASSRDRNYEQYF

J gene: TRBJ2-1
clone size: -
D gene: -
V gene: TRBV6-5
CDR3 length: 14
CDR3 DNA: TGTGCCAGCAGGCCGACTAGTTCCTACAATGAGCAGTTCTTC
CDR3 protein: CASRPTSSYNEQFF

J gene: TRBJ2-2
clone size: -
D gene: -
V gene: TRBV7-2
CDR3 length: 14
CDR3 DNA: TGTGCCAGCAGCTTATCTGGGAACACCGGGGAGCTGCTTTTT
CDR3 protein: CASSLSGNTGELLF

J gene: TRBJ2-3
clone size: -
D gene: TRBD2
V gene: TRBV7-3
CDR3 length: 19
CDR3 DNA: TGTGCCAGCAGCTTAATCAGCGGGGCCGGGACTAGGGTCACAGATACGCAGTATTTT
CDR3 protein: CASSLISGAGTRVTDTQYF

J gene: TRBJ2-3
clone size: -
D gene: TRBD2
V gene: TRBV28
CDR3 length: 14
CDR3 DNA: TGTGCCAGCATAAGCGGGGCGAGCACAGATACGCAGTATTTT
CDR3 protein: CASISGASTDTQYF

J gene: TRBJ2-4
clone size: once
D gene: TRBD1
V gene: TRBV2
CDR3 length: 15
CDR3 DNA: TGTGCCAGCAGTGAACCGGGACAGGGGGAAACTCGCCAGTACTTC
CDR3 protein: CASSEPGQGETRQYF

J gene: TRBJ1-1
clone size: -
D gene: -
V gene: TRBV6-5
CDR3 length: 15
CDR3 DNA: TGTGCCAGCAGTTACAGGCCAGGGGCGAACACTGAAGCTTTCTTT
CDR3 protein: CASSYRPGANTEAFF

J gene: TRBJ2-7
clone size: -
D gene: -
V gene: TRBV11-2
CDR3 length: 12
CDR3 DNA: TGTGCCAGCAGCCAAACGGGTTACGAGCAGTACTTC
CDR3 protein: CASSQTGYEQYF

J gene: TRBJ1-5
clone size: -
D gene: -
V gene: TRBV7-2
CDR3 length: 13
CDR3 DNA: TGTGCCAGCAGTTATATCCCGGATCAGCCCCAGCATTTT
CDR3 protein: CASSYIPDQPQHF

J gene: TRBJ1-2
clone size: -
D gene: TRBD1
V gene: TRBV23-1
CDR3 length: 18
CDR3 DNA: TGCGCCAGCAAGAGGGTGGGGACAGAGTTTGAAGCTAACTATGGCTACACCTTC
CDR3 protein: CASKRVGTEFEANYGYTF

J gene: TRBJ1-5
clone size: -
D gene: -
V gene: TRBV4-1
CDR3 length: 14
CDR3 DNA: TGCGCCAGCAGCCAAGGGGGCAGCAATCAGCCCCAGCATTTT
CDR3 protein: CASSQGGSNQPQHF

J gene: TRBJ2-7
clone size: few
D gene: -
V gene: TRBV7-9
CDR3 length: 12
CDR3 DNA: TGTTCCAGCAGCTTAGTGAGTTACGAGCAGTACTTC
CDR3 protein: CSSSLVSYEQYF

J gene: TRBJ2-7
clone size: -
D gene: -
V gene: TRBV7-8
CDR3 length: 13
CDR3 DNA: TGTGCCAGCAGGGAAGGGGGGGACTACGAGCAGTACTTC
CDR3 protein: CASREGGDYEQYF

J gene: TRBJ2-3
clone size: -
D gene: TRBD1
V gene: TRBV5-1
CDR3 length: 17
CDR3 DNA: TGCGCCAGCAGCTTGGGTAGGGGGCTTATTCACACAGATACGCAGTATTTT
CDR3 protein: CASSLGRGLIHTDTQYF

J gene: TRBJ2-1
clone size: -
D gene: TRBD2
V gene: TRBV10-1
CDR3 length: 20
CDR3 DNA: TGCGCCAGCAGCGACCGATCCCGGACTAGCGGGGGGGCGGGATACAATGAGCAGTTCTTC
CDR3 protein: CASSDRSRTSGGAGYNEQFF

J gene: TRBJ2-1
clone size: once
D gene: TRBD2
V gene: TRBV5-1
CDR3 length: 16
CDR3 DNA: TGCGCCAGCAGCTTACTAGAGCGGGAGATCAGCAATGAGCAGTTCTTC
CDR3 protein: CASSLLEREISNEQFF

J gene: TRBJ2-1
clone size: -
D gene: TRBD2
V gene: TRBV27
CDR3 length: 16
CDR3 DNA: TGTGCCAGCAGTTTACTAGCGGGGGGCCACTACTATGAGCAGTTCTTC
CDR3 protein: CASSLLAGGHYYEQFF

J gene: TRBJ1-5
clone size: few
D gene: TRBD1
V gene: TRBV2
CDR3 length: 14
CDR3 DNA: TGTGCCAGCAGTCGGACAGGGGGCAATCAGCCCCAGCATTTT
CDR3 protein: CASSRTGGNQPQHF

J gene: TRBJ1-5
clone size: few
D gene: TRBD1
V gene: TRBV19
CDR3 length: 16
CDR3 DNA: TGTGCCAGTAGTATAGTATGGACAGGTAAGCGGCAGCCCCAGCATTTT
CDR3 protein: CASSIVWTGKRQPQHF

J gene: TRBJ2-1
clone size: -
D gene: -
V gene: TRBV5-1
CDR3 length: 12
CDR3 DNA: TGCGCCAGCAGGACAGGGAGGAATGAGCAGTTCTTC
CDR3 protein: CASRTGRNEQFF

J gene: TRBJ2-3
clone size: -
D gene: TRBD2
V gene: TRBV9
CDR3 length: 17
CDR3 DNA: TGTGCCAGCAGCCACCAAACGGGGGGAGCGGGTGCAGATACGCAGTATTTT
CDR3 protein: CASSHQTGGAGADTQYF

J gene: TRBJ2-1
clone size: few
D gene: -
V gene: TRBV2
CDR3 length: 14
CDR3 DNA: TGTGCCAGCAGTCGTGCTCTACAGGGCGGAGAGCAGTTCTTC
CDR3 protein: CASSRALQGGEQFF

J gene: TRBJ1-1
clone size: -
D gene: TRBD1
V gene: TRBV4-2
CDR3 length: 17
CDR3 DNA: TGTGCCAGCAGCCTATTCCCGACAGGGGGCGCAGACGGTGAAGCTTTCTTT
CDR3 protein: CASSLFPTGGADGEAFF

J gene: TRBJ1-2
clone size: -
D gene: -
V gene: TRBV7-2
CDR3 length: 12
CDR3 DNA: TGTGCCAGCAGCTATGGGGCACGGGGCTACACCTTC
CDR3 protein: CASSYGARGYTF

J gene: TRBJ2-4
clone size: few
D gene: TRBD1
V gene: TRBV19
CDR3 length: 13
CDR3 DNA: TGTGCCAGTAAGGGGGCTGGGATCTACATTCAGTACTTC
CDR3 protein: CASKGAGIYIQYF

J gene: TRBJ1-1
clone size: -
D gene: TRBD1
V gene: TRBV28
CDR3 length: 14
CDR3 DNA: TGTGCCAGCATAGCCCAGGGGGCAGTCACTGAAGCTTTCTTT
CDR3 protein: CASIAQGAVTEAFF

J gene: TRBJ2-7
clone size: few
D gene: TRBD1
V gene: TRBV10-3
CDR3 length: 16
CDR3 DNA: TGTGCCATCAGTGAGGGTAATACAGGGGGACGGGGCGAGCAGTACTTC
CDR3 protein: CAISEGNTGGRGEQYF

J gene: TRBJ1-1
clone size: -
D gene: -
V gene: TRBV18
CDR3 length: 12
CDR3 DNA: TGTGCCAGCTCACCGCTACAGAGCGGAGCTTTCTTT
CDR3 protein: CASSPLQSGAFF

J gene: TRBJ2-7
clone size: -
D gene: TRBD2
V gene: TRBV5-1
CDR3 length: 15
CDR3 DNA: TGCGCCAGCAGCTTAACCTCGGGGGGGGGCTACGAGCAGTACTTC
CDR3 protein: CASSLTSGGGYEQYF

J gene: TRBJ2-6
clone size: -
D gene: -
V gene: TRBV2
CDR3 length: 17
CDR3 DNA: TGTGCCACAGCTTGGGGACACCCAAGCTCTGGGGCCAACGTCCTGACTTTC
CDR3 protein: CATAWGHPSSGANVLTF

J gene: TRBJ2-7
clone size: -
D gene: -
V gene: TRBV29-1
CDR3 length: 11
CDR3 DNA: TGCAGCGTCATACAGGGAAACGAGCAGTACTTC
CDR3 protein: CSVIQGNEQYF

J gene: TRBJ2-7
clone size: -
D gene: -
V gene: TRBV5-1
CDR3 length: 17
CDR3 DNA: TGCGCCAGCAGCTTCGAGTATCAGAGAGGGTACTCCTACGAGCAGTACTTC
CDR3 protein: CASSFEYQRGYSYEQYF

J gene: TRBJ1-2
clone size: -
D gene: -
V gene: TRBV2
CDR3 length: 12
CDR3 DNA: TGTGCCAGCAGTGACAGGGGCCTTGGCTACACCTTC
CDR3 protein: CASSDRGLGYTF

J gene: TRBJ2-1
clone size: -
D gene: TRBD2
V gene: TRBV7-3
CDR3 length: 16
CDR3 DNA: TGTGCCAGCAGTCCGTCCGGGACTAGCGGGAGTGGTGAGCAGTTCTTC
CDR3 protein: CASSPSGTSGSGEQFF

J gene: TRBJ1-2
clone size: -
D gene: TRBD1
V gene: TRBV10-3
CDR3 length: 18
CDR3 DNA: TGTGCCATCAGTTCCTTATCTTTGGGACAGGGAATGCAATATGGCTACACCTTC
CDR3 protein: CAISSLSLGQGMQYGYTF

J gene: TRBJ1-3
clone size: few
D gene: -
V gene: TRBV10-2
CDR3 length: 15
CDR3 DNA: TGCGCCAGCAGTGACGGTTATACCTCTGGAAACACCATATATTTT
CDR3 protein: CASSDGYTSGNTIYF

J gene: TRBJ1-2
clone size: -
D gene: TRBD1
V gene: TRBV6-1
CDR3 length: 15
CDR3 DNA: TGTGCCAGCAGTGGAGACAGGGGGCGCGACTATGGCTACACCTTC
CDR3 protein: CASSGDRGRDYGYTF

J gene: TRBJ1-5
clone size: -
D gene: TRBD1
V gene: TRBV19
CDR3 length: 16
CDR3 DNA: TGTGCCAGTAGCAGAAGTGGGACAGGGGGCAATCAGCCCCAGCATTTT
CDR3 protein: CASSRSGTGGNQPQHF

J gene: TRBJ2-7
clone size: -
D gene: -
V gene: TRBV12-2
CDR3 length: 19
CDR3 DNA: TGTGCAAGTCGCTTAGTAGGGGTGGGGGACAGGGGTTCACCTAGCGAGCAGTACTTC
CDR3 protein: CASRLVGVGDRGSPSEQYF